The clone carrying this T cell receptor beta chain was counted ten times or more. The data were obtained in a study of T cells in Graves' hyperthyroidism and ophthalmopathy. Amplification of TCR beta CDR3 regions was performed using RNA transcripts as template. HTBI primers were employed in a first-round RT-PCR of the TCR CDR3. Each CDR3 protein gets one entry after TCRdb re-called the multiplex PCR reads with MiXCR. Here the sample spans around 340,000 distinct CDR3 sequences, 15% to 20% being singletons. Every diagnosis used clinical symptoms, serum thyroxine and TRAb, thyroid ultrasound and orbital computed tomography. CDR1 is DFQATT and CDR2 is SNEGSKA in the germline V gene (reference sequence). Trimming took 0 bases from V and 7 from J, leaving 16 bases between them. CDR3 length: 14 amino acids.

Material for sequencing was blood. This sequence joins TRBV20-1 and TRBJ2-7; the D gene is possibly TRBD1 (5 bases). The sequence was collected from a woman aged 40 to 50 with Graves' ophthalmopathy. As DNA, the CDR3 is TGCAGTGCTAGAGATAGGCGCAGGGTTTGGGAGCAGTACTTC. Translated: CSARDRRRVWEQYF.